The clone carrying this TCR beta chain showed up just once. These data are taken from a study of blood T cell repertoires in COVID-19. Study at large: The study drew acute and convalescent COVID-19 samples from the United States, Italy and Spain. PBMCs, B-cell-depleted T cells, or T cells provided the cDNA or gDNA that made up the material.

Assay used: immunoSEQ multiplex PCR; TCRdb lists only in-frame clones, some missing. The data contain about 230,000 clones, approximately 85% of them seen just once; the ten biggest clones take up around 0.97%. Per germline, CDR1 SQVTM and CDR2 ANQGSEA. The length of the CDR3 is 15 residues. With 2 bases clipped from V and 7 bases from J, the junction kept 9 bases outside the gene matches. The material sequenced was peripheral blood. V usage is TRBV29-1 and J usage is TRBJ1-4, with 8 bases fitting TRBD1. This sequence originates from a man in his forties with acute or convalescent COVID-19. This chain's CDR3 is CSVENSGGRGEKLFF. In DNA, the CDR3 is TGCAGCGTTGAAAATTCAGGGGGCCGAGGTGAAAAACTGTTTTTT.